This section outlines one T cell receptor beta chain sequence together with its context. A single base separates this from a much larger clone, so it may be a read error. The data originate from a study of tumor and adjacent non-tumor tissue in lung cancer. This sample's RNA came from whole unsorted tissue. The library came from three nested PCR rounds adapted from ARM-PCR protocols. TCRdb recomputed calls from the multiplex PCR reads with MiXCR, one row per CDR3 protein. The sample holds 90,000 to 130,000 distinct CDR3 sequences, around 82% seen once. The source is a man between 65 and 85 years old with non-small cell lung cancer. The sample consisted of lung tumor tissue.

CDR3: CASSWMSLSGGEKYF. CDR3 DNA sequence: TGCGCCAGCAGCTGGATGAGTTTGAGCGGGGGCGAGAAGTACTTC. This chain joins TRBV5-1 and TRBJ2-7; TRBD2 matches at 8 bases. This CDR3 is built from 15 residues. The V gene's germline CDR1 is SGHRS and CDR2 YFSETQ.